The 10 T cell receptor beta chains below were found in one sample sequenced in a study of cytomegalovirus exposure and HLA in healthy donors. Repertoires were generated with immunoSEQ multiplex PCR, while TCRdb's copy carries only in-frame clones and drops some. This table has about 150,000 clones, 85% to 90% appearing once. Sample: PBMCs. The receptors originated from a human donor in good health.

The V and J genes are TRBV29-1 and TRBJ1-1; D perhaps matches TRBD1 (6 bases). V lost 6 bases to trimming and J lost 4 bases, with 12 bases between them. The CDR3 length is 12 residues. Germline values: CDR1 SQVTM, CDR2 ANQGSEA. The CDR3 region has the DNA TGCAGCGTCCACAGGGTGGGCACTGAAGCTTTCTTT. This encodes CSVHRVGTEAFF.

The chain recombines TRBV6-5 with TRBJ2-7; the match to TRBD1 covers 9 bases. The length of the CDR3 is 14 residues. V shed 6 bases and J 3 bases; nucleotides not matched to a gene: 6. Germline values: CDR1 MNHEY, CDR2 SVGAGI. The CDR3 protein is CASSWDRASYEQYF. As DNA, the CDR3 is TGTGCCAGCAGCTGGGACAGGGCAAGCTACGAGCAGTACTTC.

The V call is TRBV7-8, the J call TRBJ2-7; D is perhaps TRBD2 (5 bases). The CDR3 extends over 14 amino acids. Germline CDR1 SGHVS, CDR2 FQNEAQ. The V and J ends lost 4 bases and 3 bases respectively, with 13 bases between them. CDR3 region: CASSSNRGGYEQYF. The DNA of the CDR3 is TGTGCCAGCAGCTCAAATAGAGGAGGCTACGAGCAGTACTTC.

The chain couples TRBV27 to TRBJ2-3; TRBD2 aligns across 7 bases. V lost 6 bases to trimming and J lost 1 base; unmatched junction nucleotides: 1. Germline V gene data show CDR1 as MNHEY and CDR2 as SMNVEV (reference sequence). The length of the CDR3 is 13 residues. Here the CDR3 DNA reads TGTGCCAGCAGCACTAGCGGCACAGATACGCAGTATTTT. The encoded protein is CASSTSGTDTQYF.

This sequence joins TRBV19 and TRBJ1-5; 8 bases match TRBD1. J lost 2 bases, V lost 7 bases, and 10 bases had no gene match. The CDR3 has 16 amino acids. The V gene's germline CDR1 is LNHDA and CDR2 SQIVND (reference sequence). The CDR3 loop reads CASTRTGSMGNQPQHF. DNA of the CDR3: TGTGCCAGTACCCGGACAGGGTCGATGGGCAATCAGCCCCAGCATTTT.

The rearrangement links TRBV2 to TRBJ1-5, with 12 bases fitting TRBD1. J was trimmed by 7 bases and V by 6 bases; bases with no gene match: 7. The CDR3 runs 15 residues. The germline V gene encodes CDR1 SNHLY and CDR2 FYNNEI. The CDR3 nucleotides are TGTGCCAGCAGGTGGGGACAGGGGGCAGGACAGCCCCAGCATTTT. This gives the protein CASRWGQGAGQPQHF.

This clone has ten or more counts. V gene TRBV28 combines with J gene TRBJ1-2; TRBD1 might be the D (5 bases). The CDR3 has 18 amino acids. V dropped 3 bases and J dropped 0 bases, with 20 bases sitting between them. CDR1 and CDR2 (germline): MDHEN, SYDVKM. CDR3 coding DNA: TGTGCCAGCAGTTTCTACCCCACAAGGGGCCCCGCTAACTATGGCTACACCTTC. This encodes CASSFYPTRGPANYGYTF.

The chain employs TRBV2 and TRBJ2-5; D is uncertain. The CDR3 spans 13 residues. Trimming removed 6 bases from V and 5 bases from J, with 13 bases in between. CDR1 and CDR2 from the germline V gene are SNHLY and FYNNEI. The CDR3: CASSSGFRETQYF. In DNA form, the CDR3 reads TGTGCCAGCAGCTCGGGTTTTCGGGAGACCCAGTACTTC.

The chain uses TRBV5-1 and TRBJ1-3; a weak D match, TRBD1 (5 bases). V dropped 7 bases and J dropped 2 bases, with 13 bases sitting between them. From germline, CDR1 is SGHRS and CDR2 YFSETQ. CDR3 length: 14 amino acids. The CDR3 loop reads CASGDGGTGNTIYF. In DNA, the CDR3 is TGCGCCAGCGGCGATGGGGGGACTGGAAACACCATATATTTT.

This clone was picked up a small number of times. The V gene is TRBV7-6, the J gene TRBJ1-2; tentatively, D is TRBD1 (5 bases). The CDR3 sequence is 14 residues long. V lost 3 bases and J lost 5, with 13 bases in between. The V gene's germline CDR1 is SGHVS and CDR2 FNYEAQ. The CDR3 region is CASSFSDGGYGYTF. In nucleotides, the CDR3 is TGTGCCAGCAGCTTTTCCGACGGGGGGTATGGCTACACCTTC.